This T cell receptor (beta chain) comes out of a study of T cell changes during pregnancy in multiple sclerosis. Deletions cut 3 bases from V and 4 bases from J, with 14 bases between. The CDR3 extends over 15 amino acids. The germline V gene encodes CDR1 WSHSY and CDR2 SAAADI. Assay used: immunoSEQ multiplex PCR; TCRdb lists only in-frame clones, some missing. Among about 40,000 clones listed, under 95% were seen once. The sequencing input was PBMCs (not recorded whether the cells were cultured). The chain employs TRBV10-2 and TRBJ2-3; the D gene is possibly TRBD2 (6 bases). The sequence derives from a female donor with multiple sclerosis, enrolled in a pregnancy study. DNA for the CDR3: TGCGCCAGCAGTGACAGAGCGCGGAGGGCAGATACGCAGTATTTT. Translated: CASSDRARRADTQYF.